A single sample is the source of the 14 T cell receptor beta chains below, sequenced in a study of Tregs in tolerant kidney transplant recipients. Repertoires were generated with immunoSEQ multiplex PCR, while TCRdb's copy carries only in-frame clones and drops some. The sample holds tens of thousands of clones, 80% to 95% seen once. Mixed chimerism was transient after nonmyeloablative marrow transplants from related graft donors. The sequenced sample was CD4+ T cells from blood (PBMCs), obtained 12 months after the transplant. The receptors come from a human patient who received a combined kidney and bone marrow transplant. Some T cells here may be from the graft donor.

The chain has TRBV25-1 and TRBJ1-3; 7 bases match TRBD1. After removal of 4 bases from V and 0 bases from J, the junction contained 6 bases not matched to a gene. CDR3 length equals 16 residues. Germline V CDR1 and CDR2: MGHDK, SYGVNS. The CDR3 loop is CASSADRLSSGNTIYF. The CDR3 DNA is TGTGCCAGCAGTGCGGACAGGCTGAGCTCTGGAAACACCATATATTTT.

The chain joins TRBV14 to TRBJ2-1; TRBD2 agrees at 13 bases. The CDR3 has 16 residues. With 4 bases clipped from V and 8 bases from J, the junction kept 8 bases outside the gene matches. Looked up from germline, CDR1 is SGHDN and CDR2 is FVKESK. CDR3 nucleotide sequence: TGTGCCAGCAGCCCGCTAACTAGCGGGAGGGCCCATGAGCAGTTCTTC. It translates to CASSPLTSGRAHEQFF.

J is TRBJ1-5 and V is TRBV30; 8 bases line up with TRBD1. With 1 base clipped from V and 4 bases from J, the junction kept 6 bases outside the gene matches. CDR1 and CDR2 from the germline V gene are GTSNPN and SVGIG (reference sequence). The CDR3 extends over 15 amino acids. The CDR3 sequence: CAWSGDRGWNQPQHF. The CDR3 region has the DNA TGTGCCTGGAGTGGTGACAGGGGTTGGAATCAGCCCCAGCATTTT.

This clone was seen just once. The CDR3 DNA follows: TGCGCCAGCAGGGGGGGAGGAGGAACCGGGGAGCTGTTTTTT. Protein sequence: CASRGGGGTGELFF. This chain links TRBV10-2 with TRBJ2-2; possible D gene TRBD2, 6 bases. V was pared by 6 bases and J by 5 bases, with 13 bases between. CDR1 is WSHSY and CDR2 is SAAADI in the germline V gene. The CDR3 runs to 14 residues.

The rearrangement joins TRBV7-3 to TRBJ2-1; 12 bases agree with TRBD2. Germline V lookup: CDR1 SGHTA, CDR2 FQGTGA. The CDR3 consists of 21 residues. The J segment lost 0 bases and the V segment lost 5 bases, leaving 17 bases of the junction unmatched. The CDR3 DNA follows: TGTGCCAGCAGCCCCTCGCGCACTAGCGGGAGGACCATTGTCTCCTACAATGAGCAGTTCTTC. This translates into CASSPSRTSGRTIVSYNEQFF.

V and J are TRBV2 and TRBJ2-4; 11 nucleotides line up with TRBD2. The CDR3 is made up of 16 amino acids. Trimming at V came to 6 bases and at J to 3 bases, leaving 7 bases not matched to a gene. Germline V gene data show CDR1 as SNHLY and CDR2 as FYNNEI. For the CDR3, the DNA is TGTGCCAGCAGCAAGACTAGCGGGACTGACAAAAACATTCAGTACTTC. Protein: CASSKTSGTDKNIQYF.

This clone was seen a single time. This chain joins TRBV27 and TRBJ2-1; 9 nucleotides agree with TRBD1. CDR1 and CDR2 (germline): MNHEY, SMNVEV (reference sequence). This CDR3 spans 15 amino acids. Trimming removed 2 bases from V and 8 bases from J; junction bases left unmatched: 7. In DNA form, the CDR3 reads TGTGCCAGCAGTTTAATGACAGGGGGATGGTATGAGCAGTTCTTC. Its translation: CASSLMTGGWYEQFF.

CDR3 loop: CAWSDGLRGQYF. The DNA of the CDR3 is TGTGCCTGGAGTGATGGACTACGAGGGCAGTACTTC. The chain links TRBV30 to TRBJ2-7; the D gene is possibly TRBD2 (6 bases). Deletions cut 1 base from V and 9 bases from J, with 13 bases between. The germline gives CDR1 GTSNPN, CDR2 SVGIG (reference sequence). The CDR3 is 12 amino acids.

This clone was seen only once. The genes are TRBV9 and TRBJ2-5, with TRBD2 identical over 10 bases. Germline V gene sequence: CDR1 SGDLS, CDR2 YYNGEE. The junction had 10 bases not matched to a gene; V was cut back by 3 bases and J by 5 bases. The CDR3 runs to 16 residues. For the CDR3, the DNA is TGTGCCAGCAGCGCTCACAAAGCGGGAGGGGTCGAGACCCAGTACTTC. Translating it yields CASSAHKAGGVETQYF.

The rearrangement uses TRBV19 and TRBJ1-6; D is ambiguous. The CDR3 contains 13 residues. CDR1 and CDR2 (germline): LNHDA, SQIVND (reference sequence). V gave up 7 bases and J gave up 7 bases, with 11 bases separating them. Here the CDR3 reads CASTRTGNSPLHF. The CDR3 nucleotides are TGTGCCAGTACCAGGACGGGGAATTCACCCCTCCACTTT.

J is TRBJ1-5 and V is TRBV10-3, with a tentative D call TRBD1 (6 bases). Germline V lookup: CDR1 ENHRY, CDR2 SYGVKD. The length of the CDR3 is 13 residues. This CDR3 reads CAGGAGSNQPQHF. CDR3 sequence (DNA): TGTGCGGGGGGGGCAGGCAGCAATCAGCCCCAGCATTTT.

This sequence joins TRBV28 and TRBJ1-2; maybe TRBD1 (6 bases). The V end lost 7 bases, the J end lost 3 bases, and 21 bases lay between the germline ends. Germline values: CDR1 MDHEN, CDR2 SYDVKM. The CDR3 has 16 residues. CDR3 bases: TGTGCCAGCATCTCGGGGGGGGGCCAACTATACTATGGCTACACCTTC. It yields the protein CASISGGGQLYYGYTF.

This clone was picked up a small number of times. CDR3 sequence reads: CASKRAITNEKLFF. Written as DNA, the CDR3 is TGTGCCAGTAAACGAGCAATAACTAATGAAAAACTGTTTTTT. The chain joins TRBV28 to TRBJ1-4, with unresolved D. V was clipped by 9 bases and J by 1 base, with 12 bases between them. The CDR3 is 14 residues long. CDR1 is MDHEN and CDR2 is SYDVKM in the germline V gene.

J is TRBJ2-7 and V is TRBV5-4; 7 positions agree with TRBD2. V trimming: 0 bases; J trimming: 3 bases; junction bases outside the gene matches: 3. This CDR3 comprises 14 residues. Germline CDR1 reads SGHNT; CDR2 reads YYREEE (reference sequence). The CDR3 spells CASSLGTSLYEQYF. The CDR3 DNA sequence: TGTGCCAGCAGCTTGGGGACTAGTCTCTACGAGCAGTACTTC.